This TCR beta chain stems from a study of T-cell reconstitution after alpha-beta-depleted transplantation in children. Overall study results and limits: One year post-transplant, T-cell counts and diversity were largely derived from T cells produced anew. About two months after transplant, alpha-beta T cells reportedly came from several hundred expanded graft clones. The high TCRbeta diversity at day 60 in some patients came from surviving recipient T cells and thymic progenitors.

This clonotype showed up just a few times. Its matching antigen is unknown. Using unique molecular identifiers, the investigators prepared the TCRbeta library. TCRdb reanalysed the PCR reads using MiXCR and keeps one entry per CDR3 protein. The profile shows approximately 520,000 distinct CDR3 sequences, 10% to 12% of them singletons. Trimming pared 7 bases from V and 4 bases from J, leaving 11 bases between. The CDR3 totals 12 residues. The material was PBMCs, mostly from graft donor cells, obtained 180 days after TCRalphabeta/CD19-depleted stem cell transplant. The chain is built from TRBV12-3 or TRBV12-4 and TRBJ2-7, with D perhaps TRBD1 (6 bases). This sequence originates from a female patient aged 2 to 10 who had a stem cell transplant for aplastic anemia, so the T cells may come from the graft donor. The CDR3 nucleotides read TGTGCCAGCAACCTAGGGGGTTACGAGCAGTACTTC. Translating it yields CASNLGGYEQYF.